This T cell receptor beta chain was retrieved from a study of shared clonotypes between healthy human individuals. Study context: CD4 naive and memory got three plates each, CD8 naive two, CD8 memory one.

The germline CDR1 and CDR2 sequences are SGHDT and YYEEEE. The CDR3 length is 13 residues. Trimming cost V 0 bases and J 2 bases, with 6 bases left between them. Selected positively for CCR7 and CD45RO-negative, naive CD8 cells excluded terminally differentiated effector memory CD45RA+ cells. Assay: immunoSEQ multiplex PCR; the TCRdb copy retains only in-frame clones and omits some. The sample includes 560,000 or so clones, approximately 96% seen only once; the top ten take roughly 0.1%. The chain joins TRBV5-6 to TRBJ2-7, with D uncertain. Sequences were obtained from naive CD8+ T cells sorted from blood. This sequence was found in a woman aged 25 to 39 in good health. CDR3 nucleotides: TGTGCCAGCAGCTTGGGGGAACCCTACGAGCAGTACTTC. Amino acid sequence: CASSLGEPYEQYF. Complete variable domain (other parts from reference TRBV5-6 and TRBJ2-7): DAGVTQSPTHLIKTRGQQVTLRCSPKSGHDTVSWYQQALGQGPQFIFQYYEEEERQRGNFPDRFSGHQFPNYSSELNVNALLLGDSALYLCASSLGEPYEQYFGPGTRLTVT.